One and the same sample provided the 13 T cell receptor beta chains below, sequenced in a study of cytomegalovirus exposure and HLA in healthy donors. Vbeta (60) and Jbeta (13) primers were used in the PCR. Here immunoSEQ multiplex PCR was the method, and the copy in TCRdb shows in-frame clones only, minus some. The table lists about 110,000 clones, approximately 86% of them singletons. What was sequenced was PBMCs. The receptor set was obtained from a man aged 18 to 29 in good health and CMV-seronegative.

This chain links TRBV2 with TRBJ1-1; 8 positions agree with TRBD1. The CDR3 loop spans 14 amino acids. Germline V gene lookup returns CDR1 SNHLY and CDR2 FYNNEI. Losses at the gene ends were 2 bases for V and 9 bases for J; bases not matched to a gene: 8. CDR3 DNA: TGTGCCAGCAGTGAAAGGACAGGGAATGGAAAAGCTTTCTTT. It is translated as CASSERTGNGKAFF. The variable domain in full, completed from reference TRBV2 and TRBJ1-1, reads EPEVTQTPSHQVTQMGQEVILRCVPISNHLYFYWYRQILGQKVEFLVSFYNNEISEKSEIFDDQFSVERPDGSNFTLKIRSTKLEDSAMYFCASSERTGNGKAFFGQGTRLTVV.

The chain carries TRBV18 and TRBJ2-3; possible D gene TRBD2, 5 bases. Per the germline V gene, CDR1 is KGHSH and CDR2 is LQKENI. CDR3 length: 19 amino acids. Trimming removed 0 bases from V and 0 bases from J, with 19 bases in between. CDR3 coding DNA: TGTGCCAGCTCACCACCGTCCTCGAGGAGCGGAAGGAGCACAGATACGCAGTATTTT. As protein: CASSPPSSRSGRSTDTQYF.

In this sample, this clone turned up once. The chain is built from TRBV30 and TRBJ1-2, with 8 bases identical to TRBD1. Germline lookup yields CDR1 GTSNPN and CDR2 SVGIG (reference sequence). This CDR3 is 14 amino acids long. The V gene end was trimmed by 0 bases and the J gene end by 4 bases; junction bases not matched to a gene: 4. The CDR3 nucleotides read TGTGCCTGGAGTGTCCCGGACAGGGTCTATGGCTACACCTTC. Translating gives CAWSVPDRVYGYTF.

J is TRBJ2-7 and V is TRBV6-1; no clear D gene. Germline loops: CDR1 MNHNS, CDR2 SASEGT. The CDR3 length is 14 residues. V lost 0 bases and J lost 2, with 8 bases in between. The DNA for the CDR3 is TGTGCCAGCAGTGAAGCGCGGCTAGCCTACGAGCAGTACTTC. Its protein is CASSEARLAYEQYF.

The V call is TRBV4-3, the J call TRBJ2-1; D ambiguous. The CDR3 spans 14 residues. The V gene's germline CDR1 is LGHNA and CDR2 YSLEER. Trimming stripped 0 bases from V and 6 bases from J, with 9 bases between. In DNA, the CDR3 is TGCGCCAGCAGCCAAGATTGGGCCACCAATGAGCAGTTCTTC. The encoded protein is CASSQDWATNEQFF.

This chain links TRBV15 with TRBJ2-7, with 9 nucleotides matching TRBD2. J was trimmed by 2 bases and V by 4 bases; bases with no gene match: 12. The CDR3 covers 17 residues. The germline V gene has CDR1 LNHNV and CDR2 YYDKDF (reference sequence). This CDR3 is CATSKKRGPSGAYEQYF. CDR3 DNA: TGTGCCACCAGCAAGAAACGGGGGCCTAGCGGGGCCTACGAGCAGTACTTC. Filled out from reference TRBV15 and TRBJ2-7, the complete variable domain reads DAMVIQNPRYQVTQFGKPVTLSCSQTLNHNVMYWYQQKSSQAPKLLFHYYDKDFNNEADTPDNFQSRRPNTSFCFLDIRSPGLGDTAMYLCATSKKRGPSGAYEQYFGPGTRLTVT.

The table lists this clone with a few counts. The chain has TRBV30 and TRBJ1-2; 7 positions match TRBD1. The CDR3 has 12 residues. CDR1 is GTSNPN and CDR2 is SVGIG in the germline V gene (reference sequence). The V segment lost 2 bases and the J segment 8 bases; nucleotides outside the gene matches: 5. This CDR3 is CAWSPQGGGYTF. CDR3 nucleotides: TGTGCCTGGAGTCCTCAGGGGGGAGGCTACACCTTC.

The chain employs TRBV19 and TRBJ1-2; the match to TRBD1 covers 9 bases. Trimming removed 7 bases from V and 1 base from J; junction bases left unmatched: 4. CDR3 size: 14 residues. Per the germline V gene, CDR1 is LNHDA and CDR2 is SQIVND (reference sequence). CDR3 loop: CASTDRGDNYGYTF. The CDR3 DNA sequence: TGTGCCAGTACCGACAGGGGGGATAACTATGGCTACACCTTC.

This chain joins TRBV6-5 and TRBJ1-2, with a possible D match to TRBD1 (5 bases). The CDR3 runs 12 residues. The V end lost 5 bases, the J end lost 4 bases, and 8 bases lay between the germline ends. CDR1 is MNHEY and CDR2 is SVGAGI in the germline V gene. CDR3 region: CASSTGLYGYTF. The CDR3 DNA reads TGTGCCAGCAGTACGGGACTCTATGGCTACACCTTC.

This chain's CDR3 is CASSEQGLTLNTEAFF. CDR3 nucleotide sequence: TGTGCCAGCAGTGAACAGGGGCTGACTTTGAACACTGAAGCTTTCTTT. V usage is TRBV2 and J usage is TRBJ1-1, with D maybe TRBD1 (6 bases). The CDR3 has 16 amino acids. Germline V gives CDR1 SNHLY, CDR2 FYNNEI. Trimming took off 2 bases at V and 0 bases at J, with 13 bases between the two ends.

The chain joins TRBV10-2 to TRBJ2-3; D may be TRBD2 (7 bases). V lost 1 base to trimming and J lost 1 base, with 12 bases between them. The CDR3 spans 16 residues. Germline CDR1 WSHSY, CDR2 SAAADI. The CDR3 reads CASSEWGGPGTDTQYF. The CDR3 coding sequence is TGCGCCAGCAGTGAGTGGGGGGGGCCGGGCACAGATACGCAGTATTTT.

J is TRBJ1-1 and V is TRBV4-1, with TRBD1 matching over 7 bases. Trimming removed 5 bases from V and 4 bases from J; junction bases left unmatched: 7. This CDR3 spans 14 amino acids. Germline values: CDR1 MGHRA, CDR2 YSYEKL. CDR3 sequence reads: CASSGTGVGTEAFF. The CDR3 DNA reads as TGCGCCAGCAGCGGAACAGGGGTGGGCACTGAAGCTTTCTTT.

The rearrangement uses TRBV5-1 and TRBJ1-5; 7 bases line up with TRBD1. The V segment lost 6 bases and the J segment 5 bases; nucleotides outside the gene matches: 5. The CDR3 totals 13 residues. CDR1 and CDR2 (germline): SGHRS, YFSETQ. CDR3 nucleotides: TGCGCCAGCAAAGGGGGGACAGATCAGCCCCAGCATTTT. This gives the protein CASKGGTDQPQHF.